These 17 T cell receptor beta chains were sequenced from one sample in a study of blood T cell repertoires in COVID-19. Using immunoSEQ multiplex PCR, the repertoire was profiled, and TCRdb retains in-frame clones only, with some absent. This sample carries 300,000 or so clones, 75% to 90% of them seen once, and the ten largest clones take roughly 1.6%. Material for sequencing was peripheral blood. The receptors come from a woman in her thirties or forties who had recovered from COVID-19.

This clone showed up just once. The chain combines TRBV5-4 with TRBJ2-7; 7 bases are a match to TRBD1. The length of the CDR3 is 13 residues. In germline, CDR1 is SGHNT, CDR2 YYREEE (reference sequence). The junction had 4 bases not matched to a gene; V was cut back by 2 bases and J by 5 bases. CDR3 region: CASSFTGVDEQYF. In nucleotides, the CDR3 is TGTGCCAGCAGCTTTACAGGGGTCGACGAGCAGTACTTC. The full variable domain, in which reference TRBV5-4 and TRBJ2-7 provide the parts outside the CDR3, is ETGVTQSPTHLIKTRGQQVTLRCSSQSGHNTVSWYQQALGQGPQFIFQYYREEENGRGNFPPRFSGLQFPNYSSELNVNALELDDSALYLCASSFTGVDEQYFGPGTRLTVT.

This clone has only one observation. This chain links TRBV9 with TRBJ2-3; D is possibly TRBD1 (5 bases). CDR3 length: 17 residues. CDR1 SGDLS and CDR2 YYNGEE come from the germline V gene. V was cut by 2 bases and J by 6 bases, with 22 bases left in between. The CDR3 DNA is TGTGCCAGCAGCGTGTCGCAGGGCCGACAGTATCAGGATACGCAGTATTTT. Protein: CASSVSQGRQYQDTQYF.

The CDR3 loop reads CASSRVSTGELFF. The CDR3 DNA is TGTGCCAGCAGCCGGGTCAGCACCGGGGAGCTGTTTTTT. V gene TRBV6-6 combines with J gene TRBJ2-2; D call uncertain. The CDR3 sequence is 13 residues long. Germline V gives CDR1 MNHNY, CDR2 SVGAGI (reference sequence). The V end lost 6 bases, the J end lost 4 bases, and 9 bases lay between the germline ends.

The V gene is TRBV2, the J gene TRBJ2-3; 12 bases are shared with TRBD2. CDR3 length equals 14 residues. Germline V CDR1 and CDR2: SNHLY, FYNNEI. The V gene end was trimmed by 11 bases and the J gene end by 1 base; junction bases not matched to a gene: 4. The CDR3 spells CAGRLAGGTDTQYF. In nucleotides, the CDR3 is TGTGCCGGTAGACTAGCGGGGGGCACAGATACGCAGTATTTT.

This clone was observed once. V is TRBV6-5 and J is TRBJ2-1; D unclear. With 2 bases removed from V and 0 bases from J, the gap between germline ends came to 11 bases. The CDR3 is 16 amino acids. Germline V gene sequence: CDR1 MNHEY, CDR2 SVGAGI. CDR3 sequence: CASSYDPQASYNEQFF. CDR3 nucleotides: TGTGCCAGCAGTTACGACCCCCAGGCCTCCTACAATGAGCAGTTCTTC.

Here the CDR3 reads CASSQTGGAEKLFF. The CDR3 bases are TGTGCCAGCAGTCAAACAGGGGGCGCTGAAAAACTGTTTTTT. This rearrangement joins TRBV6-5 to TRBJ1-4, with TRBD1 matching 9 bases. V lost 5 bases, J lost 7 bases, and 5 bases stayed unmatched. The CDR3 runs 14 residues. Germline CDR1 reads MNHEY; CDR2 reads SVGAGI.

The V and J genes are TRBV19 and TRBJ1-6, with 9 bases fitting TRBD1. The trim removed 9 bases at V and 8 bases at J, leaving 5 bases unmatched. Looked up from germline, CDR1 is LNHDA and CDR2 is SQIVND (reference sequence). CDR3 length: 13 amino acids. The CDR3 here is CASRDRDHSPLHF. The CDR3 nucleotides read TGTGCCAGCCGGGACAGGGACCATTCACCCCTCCACTTT. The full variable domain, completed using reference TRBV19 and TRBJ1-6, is DGGITQSPKYLFRKEGQNVTLSCEQNLNHDAMYWYRQDPGQGLRLIYYSQIVNDFQKGDIAEGYSVSREKKESFPLTVTSAQKNPTAFYLCASRDRDHSPLHFGNGTRLTVT.

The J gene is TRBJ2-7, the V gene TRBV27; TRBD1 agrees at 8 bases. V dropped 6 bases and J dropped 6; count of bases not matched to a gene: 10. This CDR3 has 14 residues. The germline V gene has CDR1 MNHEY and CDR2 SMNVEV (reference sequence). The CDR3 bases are TGTGCCAGCAGCCAAACAGGGGGGAGTGTCGAGCAGTACTTC. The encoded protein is CASSQTGGSVEQYF.

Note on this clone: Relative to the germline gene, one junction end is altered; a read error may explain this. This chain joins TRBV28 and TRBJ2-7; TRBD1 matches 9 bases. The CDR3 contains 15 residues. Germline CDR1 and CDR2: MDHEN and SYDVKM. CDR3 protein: CASSFRDRDSHEQYF. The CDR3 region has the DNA TGTGCCAGCAGTTTCCGGGACAGGGACTCCCACGAGCAGTACTTC.

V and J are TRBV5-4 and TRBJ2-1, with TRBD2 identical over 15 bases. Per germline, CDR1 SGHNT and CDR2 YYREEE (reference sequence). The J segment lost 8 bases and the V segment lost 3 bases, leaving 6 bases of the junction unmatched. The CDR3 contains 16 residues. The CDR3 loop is CASSWGLAGGPDEQFF. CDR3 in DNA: TGTGCCAGCAGCTGGGGACTAGCGGGGGGCCCGGATGAGCAGTTCTTC.

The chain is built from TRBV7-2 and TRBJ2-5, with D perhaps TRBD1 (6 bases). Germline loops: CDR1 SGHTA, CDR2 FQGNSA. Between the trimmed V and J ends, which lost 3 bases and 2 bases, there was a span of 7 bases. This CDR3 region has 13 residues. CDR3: CASSFGQQETQYF. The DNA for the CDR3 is TGTGCCAGCAGCTTCGGACAGCAAGAGACCCAGTACTTC. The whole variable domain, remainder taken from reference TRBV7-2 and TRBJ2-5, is GAGVSQSPSNKVTEKGKDVELRCDPISGHTALYWYRQSLGQGLEFLIYFQGNSAPDKSGLPSDRFSAERTGGSVSTLTIQRTQQEDSAVYLCASSFGQQETQYFGPGTRLLVL.

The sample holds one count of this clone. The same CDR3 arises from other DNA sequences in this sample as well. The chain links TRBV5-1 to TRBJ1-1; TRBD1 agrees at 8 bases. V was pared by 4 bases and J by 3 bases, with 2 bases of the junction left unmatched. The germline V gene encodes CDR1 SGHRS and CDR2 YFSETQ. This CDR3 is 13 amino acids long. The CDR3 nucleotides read TGCGCCAGCAGCCTCAGGGGGCACACTGAAGCTTTCTTT. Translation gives CASSLRGHTEAFF.

DNA of the CDR3: TGCGCCAGCAGCTTGCCGGGGTTTTGGGGGCAAGAGACTGAAGCTTTCTTT. Protein product: CASSLPGFWGQETEAFF. The rearrangement links TRBV5-1 to TRBJ1-1; D is possibly TRBD1 (6 bases). The germline V gene has CDR1 SGHRS and CDR2 YFSETQ. The CDR3 spans 17 residues. Trimming removed 1 base from V and 5 bases from J, with 21 bases in between.

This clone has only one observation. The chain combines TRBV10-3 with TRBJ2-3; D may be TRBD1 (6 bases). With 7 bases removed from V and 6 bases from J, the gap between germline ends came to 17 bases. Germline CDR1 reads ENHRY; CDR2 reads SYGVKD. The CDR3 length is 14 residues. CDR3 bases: TGTGCCATCACAGGGGACCCGCTCGGGGATACGCAGTATTTT. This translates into CAITGDPLGDTQYF.

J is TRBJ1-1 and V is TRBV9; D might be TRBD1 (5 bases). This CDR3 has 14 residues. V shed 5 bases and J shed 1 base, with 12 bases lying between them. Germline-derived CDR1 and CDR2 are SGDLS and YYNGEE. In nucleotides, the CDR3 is TGTGCCAGCAGTGGTGCCGGGGGGAACACTGAAGCTTTCTTT. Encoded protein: CASSGAGGNTEAFF.

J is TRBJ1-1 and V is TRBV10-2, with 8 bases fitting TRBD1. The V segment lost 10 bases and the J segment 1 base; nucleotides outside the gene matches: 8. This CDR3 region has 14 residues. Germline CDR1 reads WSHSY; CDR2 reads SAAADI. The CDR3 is CAISDRVGNTEAFF. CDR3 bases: TGCGCCATCTCGGACAGGGTCGGGAACACTGAAGCTTTCTTT.

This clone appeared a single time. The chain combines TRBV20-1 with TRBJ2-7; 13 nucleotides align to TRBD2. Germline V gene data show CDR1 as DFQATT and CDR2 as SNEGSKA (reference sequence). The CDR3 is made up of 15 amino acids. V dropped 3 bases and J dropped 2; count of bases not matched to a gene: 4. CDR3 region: CSASVGLAGTYEQYF. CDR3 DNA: TGCAGTGCTAGTGTGGGACTAGCGGGAACCTACGAGCAGTACTTC.